The 24 T cell receptor beta chains reported below all come from one sample, sequenced in a study of T cells after somatic rescue of genetic block. Libraries were prepared by immunoSEQ multiplex PCR; TCRdb keeps only in-frame clonotypes and omits some of them. This sample has 80,000 to 90,000 clones, with 70% to 90% found just once. The source material was peripheral blood mononuclear cells (PBMCs). These TCRs come from a woman between 18 and 29 years old.

The table lists this clone with a count of one. The J gene is TRBJ2-5, the V gene TRBV7-8; D not resolved. V was clipped by 5 bases and J by 4 bases, with 20 bases between them. This CDR3 region has 16 residues. Germline V gives CDR1 SGHVS, CDR2 FQNEAQ. This chain's CDR3 is CASSLNGRSSPETQYF. The DNA for the CDR3 is TGTGCCAGCAGCCTGAACGGGCGCTCAAGTCCAGAGACCCAGTACTTC. The full variable domain, with the rest looked up from reference TRBV7-8 and TRBJ2-5, is GAGVSQSPRYKVAKRGQDVALRCDPISGHVSLFWYQQALGQGPEFLTYFQNEAQLDKSGLPSDRFFAERPEGSVSTLKIQRTQQEDSAVYLCASSLNGRSSPETQYFGPGTRLLVL.

J is TRBJ2-2 and V is TRBV27, with TRBD1 identical over 10 bases. Per the germline V gene, CDR1 is MNHEY and CDR2 is SMNVEV (reference sequence). The trim removed 6 bases at V and 3 bases at J, leaving 4 bases unmatched. The CDR3 is made up of 15 amino acids. CDR3 residues: CASRPGQGDTGELFF. Written as DNA, the CDR3 is TGTGCCAGCAGGCCTGGACAGGGGGACACCGGGGAGCTGTTTTTT.

J is TRBJ2-1 and V is TRBV6-5; no reliable D call. Germline CDR1 and CDR2: MNHEY and SVGAGI. The CDR3 is 14 amino acids. Deletions cut 2 bases from V and 0 bases from J, with 5 bases between. The CDR3 is CASSYDSSYNEQFF. In DNA form, the CDR3 reads TGTGCCAGCAGTTACGACTCCTCCTACAATGAGCAGTTCTTC.

The J gene is TRBJ1-3, the V gene TRBV5-1; D may be TRBD1 (5 bases). V was cut by 4 bases and J by 4 bases, with 18 bases left in between. This CDR3 region has 16 residues. Germline assignment: CDR1 SGHRS and CDR2 YFSETQ. The CDR3 nucleotides read TGCGCCAGCAGCCCGAGGGGCGGACCGGGGGGAAACACCATATATTTT. It specifies CASSPRGGPGGNTIYF.

This chain joins TRBV4-1 and TRBJ2-7; D may be TRBD1 (5 bases). Germline V gene data show CDR1 as MGHRA and CDR2 as YSYEKL. V dropped 1 base and J dropped 4 bases, with 14 bases sitting between them. The CDR3 covers 15 residues. The DNA for the CDR3 is TGCGCCAGCAGCCAAGGGCCCTTGACAGAATACGAGCAGTACTTC. This gives the protein CASSQGPLTEYEQYF.

The gene calls are TRBV11-2 and TRBJ2-3, with unresolved D. Germline V gene sequence: CDR1 SGHAT, CDR2 FQNNGV. This CDR3 region has 15 residues. V dropped 1 base and J dropped 0 bases, with 8 bases sitting between them. In DNA form, the CDR3 reads TGTGCCAGCAGCTTAGTGGCGAGAAGCACAGATACGCAGTATTTT. Translating it yields CASSLVARSTDTQYF. Variable domain in full (rest from reference TRBV11-2 and TRBJ2-3): EAGVAQSPRYKIIEKRQSVAFWCNPISGHATLYWYQQILGQGPKLLIQFQNNGVVDDSQLPKDRFSAERLKGVDSTLKIQPAKLEDSAVYLCASSLVARSTDTQYFGPGTRLTVL.

This clone was observed once. J is TRBJ1-2 and V is TRBV11-2; possibly TRBD1 for D (5 bases). CDR3 length: 17 amino acids. Trimming removed 1 base at V and 5 bases at J, with 20 bases between. Per germline, CDR1 SGHAT and CDR2 FQNNGV. The DNA of the CDR3 is TGTGCCAGCAGCTTAGGTTCCCCCCACTATGGGGCGTATGGCTACACCTTC. Translated, it gives CASSLGSPHYGAYGYTF.

This clone has only a few counts. The chain combines TRBV29-1 with TRBJ2-4; no definite D call. This CDR3 spans 14 amino acids. Germline V gene sequence: CDR1 SQVTM, CDR2 ANQGSEA. The V end lost 4 bases, the J end lost 8 bases, and 18 bases lay between the germline ends. The CDR3: CSVVSGLGLDIQYF. CDR3 sequence (DNA): TGCAGCGTTGTAAGTGGCCTGGGATTGGACATTCAGTACTTC.

The chain is built from TRBV7-8 and TRBJ1-1; unclear D gene. V lost 4 bases to trimming and J lost 1 base, with 7 bases between them. CDR1 SGHVS and CDR2 FQNEAQ come from the germline V gene. This CDR3 has 13 amino acids. CDR3 nucleotides: TGTGCCAGCAGCTCAACAGAGAACACTGAAGCTTTCTTT. Protein product: CASSSTENTEAFF. Complete variable domain (other parts from reference TRBV7-8 and TRBJ1-1): GAGVSQSPRYKVAKRGQDVALRCDPISGHVSLFWYQQALGQGPEFLTYFQNEAQLDKSGLPSDRFFAERPEGSVSTLKIQRTQQEDSAVYLCASSSTENTEAFFGQGTRLTVV.

The chain carries TRBV7-3 and TRBJ2-1; 7 positions agree with TRBD2. CDR1 is SGHTA and CDR2 is FQGTGA in the germline V gene. Trimming cost V 6 bases and J 5 bases; bases outside gene matches: 19. The length of the CDR3 is 18 residues. The CDR3 loop is CASRPLSDPGLRNNEQFF. DNA for the CDR3: TGTGCCAGCAGGCCCCTATCAGATCCGGGACTACGAAACAATGAGCAGTTCTTC. The full variable domain, with the rest looked up from reference TRBV7-3 and TRBJ2-1, is GAGVSQTPSNKVTEKGKYVELRCDPISGHTALYWYRQSLGQGPEFLIYFQGTGAADDSGLPNDRFFAVRPEGSVSTLKIQRTERGDSAVYLCASRPLSDPGLRNNEQFFGPGTRLTVL.

This sequence joins TRBV25-1 and TRBJ1-1, with D perhaps TRBD1 (5 bases). V was shortened by 7 bases and J by 2 bases, with 20 bases between the two germline ends. This CDR3 is 16 amino acids long. CDR1 is MGHDK and CDR2 is SYGVNS in the germline V gene. The CDR3 reads CASTNPRTSGNTEAFF. The CDR3 region has the DNA TGTGCCAGCACAAACCCCCGGACATCTGGAAACACTGAAGCTTTCTTT. The full variable domain, its missing parts supplied by reference TRBV25-1 and TRBJ1-1, is EADIYQTPRYLVIGTGKKITLECSQTMGHDKMYWYQQDPGMELHLIHYSYGVNSTEKGDLSSESTVSRIRTEHFPLTLESARPSHTSQYLCASTNPRTSGNTEAFFGQGTRLTVV.

The genes are TRBV6-1 and TRBJ1-6; D unresolved. The V gene's germline CDR1 is MNHNS and CDR2 SASEGT. This CDR3 comprises 14 residues. The V end lost 9 bases, the J end lost 9 bases, and 18 bases lay between the germline ends. The CDR3 DNA follows: TGTGCCAGTTTAACGAGCAGTCGTAGTTCACCCCTCCACTTT. This encodes CASLTSSRSSPLHF.

The rearrangement joins TRBV27 to TRBJ2-1, with D perhaps TRBD1 or TRBD2 (5 bases each). V lost 6 bases and J lost 2, with 20 bases in between. CDR1 and CDR2 from the germline V gene are MNHEY and SMNVEV (reference sequence). The CDR3 extends over 17 amino acids. For the CDR3, the DNA is TGTGCCAGCAGCCCCTCAGCGAACGGGGCAGCCTACAATGAGCAGTTCTTC. Protein: CASSPSANGAAYNEQFF.

This chain links TRBV5-1 with TRBJ1-1; D gene unclear. The CDR3 has 12 amino acids. The germline V and J ends were trimmed by 4 bases and 6 bases, with 10 bases remaining between them. CDR1 and CDR2 from the germline V gene are SGHRS and YFSETQ. CDR3: CASSGQRAEAFF. In nucleotides, the CDR3 is TGCGCCAGCAGCGGCCAAAGGGCTGAAGCTTTCTTT. Combining the CDR3 with reference TRBV5-1 and TRBJ1-1 gives the whole variable domain KAGVTQTPRYLIKTRGQQVTLSCSPISGHRSVSWYQQTPGQGLQFLFEYFSETQRNKGNFPGRFSGRQFSNSRSEMNVSTLELGDSALYLCASSGQRAEAFFGQGTRLTVV.

This chain joins TRBV5-1 and TRBJ1-5, with D perhaps matching TRBD1 (5 bases). The CDR3 spans 14 residues. Germline V CDR1 and CDR2: SGHRS, YFSETQ. Trimming pared 0 bases from V and 6 bases from J, leaving 10 bases between. The CDR3 bases are TGCGCCAGCAGCTTGGGAGGGAGGGGTCAGCCCCAGCATTTT. Its translation is CASSLGGRGQPQHF. The full variable domain, in which reference TRBV5-1 and TRBJ1-5 provide the parts outside the CDR3, is KAGVTQTPRYLIKTRGQQVTLSCSPISGHRSVSWYQQTPGQGLQFLFEYFSETQRNKGNFPGRFSGRQFSNSRSEMNVSTLELGDSALYLCASSLGGRGQPQHFGDGTRLSIL.

Comments on this clone: The junction departs from germline at one end; a sequencing error may be responsible. V and J are TRBV7-7 and TRBJ2-7, with 10 bases identical to TRBD1. Germline CDR1 reads SSHAT; CDR2 reads FNYEAQ (reference sequence). The CDR3 totals 14 residues. As DNA, the CDR3 is TGTGCTAGCAGCCCTGGACAGGGGGTCTACGAGCAGTACTTC. This translates into CASSPGQGVYEQYF.

This chain links TRBV4-2 with TRBJ2-3; D may be TRBD2 (7 bases). V lost 3 bases to trimming and J lost 2 bases, with 12 bases between them. CDR1 LGHNA and CDR2 YNFKEQ come from the germline V gene. The CDR3 is 15 residues long. The CDR3 DNA follows: TGTGCCAGCAGCCAGGGGGGGCCTGTCACAGATACGCAGTATTTT. Translation gives CASSQGGPVTDTQYF.

The chain employs TRBV4-3 and TRBJ2-5, with D tentatively TRBD1 (6 bases). The CDR3 loop spans 14 amino acids. Germline assignment: CDR1 LGHNA and CDR2 YSLEER. Trimming took 4 bases from V and 4 from J, leaving 13 bases between them. CDR3 bases: TGCGCCAGCAGCCCCGGGACGGACAGAGAGACCCAGTACTTC. This sequence encodes CASSPGTDRETQYF.

V is TRBV5-1 and J is TRBJ2-1; D might be TRBD2 (6 bases). Per germline, CDR1 SGHRS and CDR2 YFSETQ. This CDR3 region has 14 residues. V gave up 4 bases and J gave up 9 bases, with 17 bases separating them. The CDR3 loop is CASSPTPTGSEQFF. As DNA, the CDR3 is TGCGCCAGCAGCCCGACCCCGACCGGGAGTGAGCAGTTCTTC.

The rearrangement links TRBV7-9 to TRBJ2-7, with D unclear. Germline values: CDR1 SEHNR, CDR2 FQNEAQ (reference sequence). The CDR3 totals 12 residues. Trimming took off 1 base at V and 3 bases at J, with 4 bases between the two ends. The DNA for the CDR3 is TGTGCCAGCAGCTTAGTACGCTACGAGCAGTACTTC. This gives the protein CASSLVRYEQYF.

This clone was seen a single time. The chain combines TRBV27 with TRBJ2-1; no definite D call. V lost 4 bases and J lost 5, with 3 bases in between. This CDR3 contains 11 residues. CDR1 is MNHEY and CDR2 is SMNVEV in the germline V gene (reference sequence). The CDR3 reads CASSWNNEQFF. Here the CDR3 DNA reads TGTGCCAGCAGTTGGAACAATGAGCAGTTCTTC.

The rearrangement joins TRBV4-2 to TRBJ1-1, with TRBD1 matching 8 bases. The CDR3 contains 15 residues. Unmatched junction bases numbered 5, after V lost 0 bases and J lost 5 bases. Germline V gene data show CDR1 as LGHNA and CDR2 as YNFKEQ. CDR3 coding DNA: TGTGCCAGCAGCCAAGATACAGGGGGTGGTACTGAAGCTTTCTTT. This translates into CASSQDTGGGTEAFF.

V gene TRBV2 combines with J gene TRBJ1-1, with 10 bases aligning to TRBD1. This CDR3 has 15 amino acids. The germline gives CDR1 SNHLY, CDR2 FYNNEI. Unmatched junction bases numbered 6, after V lost 6 bases and J lost 2 bases. The CDR3 loop reads CASRPGQGKNTEAFF. CDR3 in DNA: TGTGCCAGCAGGCCGGGACAGGGGAAAAACACTGAAGCTTTCTTT. The complete variable domain, with remaining parts taken from reference TRBV2 and TRBJ1-1, reads EPEVTQTPSHQVTQMGQEVILRCVPISNHLYFYWYRQILGQKVEFLVSFYNNEISEKSEIFDDQFSVERPDGSNFTLKIRSTKLEDSAMYFCASRPGQGKNTEAFFGQGTRLTVV.

This rearrangement joins TRBV5-1 to TRBJ2-5, with D possibly being TRBD1 (7 bases). V gave up 5 bases and J gave up 5 bases, with 25 bases separating them. Germline V gives CDR1 SGHRS, CDR2 YFSETQ. The CDR3 covers 17 residues. CDR3 nucleotide sequence: TGCGCCAGCAGTCCTACCGCCCCACAGGGGACTGGCGAGACCCAGTACTTC. This encodes CASSPTAPQGTGETQYF.